These 24 T cell receptor beta chains share one sample of origin, sequenced in a study of CD8+CD57+ T cells in acquired aplastic anemia. The template used for profiling TCR beta VDJ and CDR3 was genomic DNA. TCRdb reanalysed the reads using MiXCR and keeps one entry per CDR3 protein. The sample contains around 130,000 distinct CDR3 sequences, around 48% of which appear only once. Specimen: sorted CD4+, CD8+, or CD8+CD57+ T cells (not recorded which) from PBMCs. Every receptor here comes from a human donor in good health, serving as a control.

The rearrangement joins TRBV5-4 to TRBJ2-5; a weak D match, TRBD1 (7 bases). This CDR3 spans 16 amino acids. Germline loops: CDR1 SGHNT, CDR2 YYREEE (reference sequence). The V end was cut by 3 bases, the J end by 5 bases, with 20 bases between. The CDR3 DNA reads as TGTGCCAGCAGCTCCCGACGACAGGGAGGTAGGGAGACCCAGTACTTC. This encodes CASSSRRQGGRETQYF.

The rearrangement uses TRBV29-1 and TRBJ2-7, with 9 bases matching TRBD1. From germline, CDR1 is SQVTM and CDR2 ANQGSEA. V was clipped by 7 bases and J by 3 bases; unmatched bases: 4. This CDR3 has 12 amino acids. In DNA, the CDR3 is TGCAGCGCTCAGGGACAGGGCTACGAGCAGTACTTC. Amino acids: CSAQGQGYEQYF.

The V and J genes are TRBV20-1 and TRBJ1-6; D is possibly TRBD1 (5 bases). The V gene lost 6 bases and the J gene lost 8 bases, with 11 bases spanning the gap. Germline loops: CDR1 DFQATT, CDR2 SNEGSKA (reference sequence). The CDR3 sequence is 12 residues long. The CDR3 sequence: CSADRGYSPLHF. CDR3 sequence (DNA): TGCAGTGCAGACAGAGGGTATTCACCCCTCCACTTT.

The chain employs TRBV7-9 and TRBJ1-2, with unresolved D. The germline CDR1 and CDR2 sequences are SEHNR and FQNEAQ (reference sequence). This CDR3 region has 11 residues. Trimming shortened V by 2 bases and J by 7 bases, and 5 bases separated the two germline ends. The chain's CDR3 is CASSLLGGYTF. The CDR3 nucleotides read TGTGCCAGCAGCTTATTGGGTGGCTACACCTTC.

In its sample, this clonotype was seen many times. This chain joins TRBV6-1 and TRBJ2-1, with D perhaps given as TRBD1 or TRBD2 (5 bases each). This CDR3 is built from 15 residues. V was trimmed by 7 bases and J by 1 base, leaving 14 bases between them. The germline V gene encodes CDR1 MNHNS and CDR2 SASEGT. The CDR3 bases are TGTGCCAGCAAAAGTCTAGCAGGGTCCTACAATGAGCAGTTCTTC. This sequence encodes CASKSLAGSYNEQFF.

The genes are TRBV25-1 and TRBJ2-7; no reliable D call. The CDR3 consists of 13 residues. V was pared by 6 bases and J by 3 bases, with 12 bases between. Looked up from germline, CDR1 is MGHDK and CDR2 is SYGVNS. CDR3 nucleotide sequence: TGTGCCAGCAGGAAGGGCCAACACTACGAGCAGTACTTC. Protein product: CASRKGQHYEQYF.

The genes are TRBV15 and TRBJ2-1; 11 positions match TRBD2. Germline V gene lookup returns CDR1 LNHNV and CDR2 YYDKDF (reference sequence). This CDR3 region has 13 residues. Trimming at V came to 5 bases and at J to 10 bases, leaving 4 bases not matched to a gene. Here the CDR3 DNA reads TGTGCCACCAGCTGGGTAGCGGGGGGGGAGCAGTTCTTC. Amino acids: CATSWVAGGEQFF.

This clonotype was seen more than once but under ten times. The V call is TRBV28, the J call TRBJ2-3; D possibly corresponds to TRBD2 (5 bases). From germline, CDR1 is MDHEN and CDR2 SYDVKM. V was trimmed by 2 bases and J by 1 base, leaving 7 bases between them. The CDR3 runs 14 residues. The CDR3 region is CASSLGAGTDTQYF. The CDR3, as DNA: TGTGCCAGCAGTTTAGGAGCGGGCACAGATACGCAGTATTTT.

The V and J genes are TRBV6-1 and TRBJ2-7; weak D call: TRBD2 (5 bases). Between the trimmed V and J ends, which lost 6 bases and 3 bases, there was a span of 15 bases. In germline, CDR1 is MNHNS, CDR2 SASEGT. The CDR3 consists of 14 residues. Here the CDR3 DNA reads TGTGCCAGCAGCAGAAGCGCTAGCAGCTACGAGCAGTACTTC. It translates to CASSRSASSYEQYF.

This clonotype was seen a few times. A read error is possible here, since a much larger clone lies one base away. The chain couples TRBV6-1 to TRBJ1-5; D is ambiguous. Trimming shortened V by 8 bases and J by 2 bases, and 10 bases separated the two germline ends. Germline V CDR1 and CDR2: MNHNS, SASEGT. This CDR3 contains 13 residues. In DNA, the CDR3 is TGTGCCAGCCGTGTGGAAGGCAATCAGCCCCAGCATTTT. Translating gives CASRVEGNQPQHF.

This chain connects TRBV7-2 to TRBJ1-2, with D maybe TRBD1 (6 bases). Germline V gene lookup returns CDR1 SGHTA and CDR2 FQGNSA. The CDR3 contains 13 residues. V was cut by 0 bases and J by 14 bases, with 16 bases left in between. The CDR3 DNA reads as TGTGCCAGCAGCTTAGCCCTAGCGGGGGGGCGGACCTTC. This encodes CASSLALAGGRTF.

V is TRBV24-1 and J is TRBJ2-1; D is ambiguous. V was pared by 2 bases and J by 8 bases, with 6 bases between. The CDR3 runs 12 residues. Germline values: CDR1 KGHDR, CDR2 SFDVKD. The chain's CDR3 is CATSDSHDEQFF. The CDR3 nucleotides read TGTGCCACCAGTGATTCCCATGATGAGCAGTTCTTC.

This chain connects TRBV7-8 to TRBJ2-1; 7 bases align to TRBD1. V was clipped by 11 bases and J by 6 bases; unmatched bases: 10. This CDR3 contains 13 residues. CDR1 SGHVS and CDR2 FQNEAQ come from the germline V gene. CDR3 loop: CAVGQTGANEQFF. CDR3 DNA sequence: TGTGCCGTAGGGCAAACAGGGGCCAATGAGCAGTTCTTC.

The CDR3 nucleotides are TGTGCCAGCAGCCGTCCGGGACAGGGATACTACGAGCAGTACTTC. This gives the protein CASSRPGQGYYEQYF. The chain carries TRBV5-8 and TRBJ2-7; TRBD1 matches at 9 bases. This CDR3 spans 15 amino acids. Germline trimming cut 4 bases from V and 3 bases from J; bases unmatched to any gene: 8. The germline V gene has CDR1 SGHTS and CDR2 YDEGEE.

This clonotype turned up a few times. The chain uses TRBV29-1 and TRBJ1-2; D is undetermined. Germline CDR1 and CDR2: SQVTM and ANQGSEA. The CDR3 contains 13 residues. V was shortened by 3 bases and J by 4 bases, with 12 bases between the two germline ends. In DNA, the CDR3 is TGCAGCGTTGATGACAAGTACATCTATGGCTACACCTTC. It yields the protein CSVDDKYIYGYTF.

As regards this clonotype: Germline and junction disagree at one end, which may indicate a read error. V is TRBV2 and J is TRBJ2-7, with 7 nucleotides matching TRBD2. CDR3 length equals 14 residues. Germline V gives CDR1 SNHLY, CDR2 FYNNEI. CDR3 sequence (DNA): TGTGCCAGCAGTCGTGGACTAGAGACTAACGAGCAGTGCTTC. Amino acids: CASSRGLETNEQCF.

CDR3 residues: CSARVWGLSNEQFF. In DNA form, the CDR3 reads TGCAGTGCTAGAGTCTGGGGGCTTTCCAATGAGCAGTTCTTC. This chain links TRBV20-1 with TRBJ2-1, with a possible D match to TRBD1 (6 bases). Between the trimmed V and J ends, which lost 1 base and 6 bases, there was a span of 13 bases. CDR3 length: 14 amino acids. Per the germline V gene, CDR1 is DFQATT and CDR2 is SNEGSKA (reference sequence).

The chain combines TRBV6-2 or TRBV6-3 with TRBJ2-7; 12 bases align to TRBD1. The V gene end was trimmed by 2 bases and the J gene end by 3 bases; junction bases not matched to a gene: 8. This CDR3 region has 17 residues. Germline V lookup: CDR1 MNHEY, CDR2 SVGEGT. The CDR3 is CASSYKGQGALSYEQYF. For the CDR3, the DNA is TGTGCCAGCAGTTACAAGGGACAGGGGGCTCTAAGCTACGAGCAGTACTTC.

V usage is TRBV20-1 and J usage is TRBJ2-7, with D perhaps assigned TRBD1 or TRBD2 (5 bases each). V dropped 5 bases and J dropped 5 bases, with 13 bases sitting between them. The CDR3 covers 12 residues. CDR1 and CDR2 from the germline V gene are DFQATT and SNEGSKA (reference sequence). For the CDR3, the DNA is TGCAGTGCTGTTGACGGGGCGGACGAGCAGTACTTC. Its protein product is CSAVDGADEQYF.

In DNA, the CDR3 is TGTGCCACCAGCATACCCACGAAAAACGAGCAGTACTTC. Residues: CATSIPTKNEQYF. This sequence joins TRBV15 and TRBJ2-7; D not resolved. CDR3 length: 13 residues. The V and J ends lost 4 bases and 5 bases respectively, with 12 bases between them. Germline lookup yields CDR1 LNHNV and CDR2 YYDKDF (reference sequence).

This rearrangement joins TRBV9 to TRBJ2-5; TRBD2 is a possible D gene (5 bases). The V end lost 4 bases, the J end lost 2 bases, and 18 bases lay between the germline ends. The CDR3 contains 16 residues. Germline loops: CDR1 SGDLS, CDR2 YYNGEE. CDR3 bases: TGTGCCAGCAGCCTACCCAGCGAGGGCCTACAAGAGACCCAGTACTTC. Its protein is CASSLPSEGLQETQYF.

J is TRBJ2-7 and V is TRBV19; 10 bases map to TRBD2. Trimming cost V 9 bases and J 5 bases; bases outside gene matches: 10. The CDR3 sequence is 14 residues long. Germline V lookup: CDR1 LNHDA, CDR2 SQIVND (reference sequence). Here the CDR3 DNA reads TGTGCCAGCAGCAAAGGACTAGCGGTCCACGAGCAGTACTTC. Encoded protein: CASSKGLAVHEQYF.

The chain joins TRBV7-2 to TRBJ2-5, with D possibly matching TRBD2 (7 bases). The CDR3 loop spans 13 amino acids. Trimming cost V 6 bases and J 5 bases, with 13 bases left between them. Per germline, CDR1 SGHTA and CDR2 FQGNSA. The CDR3 bases are TGTGCCAGCAGGCCCAAGGGGGGGGAGACCCAGTACTTC. Translated: CASRPKGGETQYF. The whole variable domain, remainder taken from reference TRBV7-2 and TRBJ2-5, is GAGVSQSPSNKVTEKGKDVELRCDPISGHTALYWYRQSLGQGLEFLIYFQGNSAPDKSGLPSDRFSAERTGGSVSTLTIQRTQQEDSAVYLCASRPKGGETQYFGPGTRLLVL.

This clonotype came up a few times. CDR3 sequence reads: CATRGTVDWRPQHF. DNA of the CDR3: TGTGCCACCAGGGGGACAGTAGATTGGAGGCCCCAGCATTTT. The chain recombines TRBV24-1 with TRBJ1-5; TRBD1 aligns across 7 bases. Germline V gives CDR1 KGHDR, CDR2 SFDVKD. The CDR3 sequence is 14 residues long. With 7 bases clipped from V and 9 bases from J, the junction kept 11 bases outside the gene matches.